This T cell receptor beta chain was recovered during a study of T cell responses to AZD1222 COVID-19 vaccine (dated by TCRdb to about 2021). For the study in its entirety: TCR sequencing was performed for roughly 250 trial participants, of whom 207 were given two doses of AZD1222 and some 25 were given two doses of MenACWY control vaccine. Trial participants were enrolled into age subgroups of 18-55, 56-69 and 70-plus years, which contained around 140, 26 and 57 TCR-sequenced participants, respectively. The paper as a whole reports these results and caveats: Only six or seven AZD1222 recipients were SARS-CoV-2 seropositive at baseline, limiting conclusions about previously exposed vaccinees. CD4 TCRs associated with the vaccine covered the entire spike protein, and the dominant responses were in regions 160-218 and 743-854. Spike-specific TCR breadth and depth rose significantly after two AZD1222 doses compared with day 0 and with MenACWY recipients. Because no day 14 peak-response samples were available, repertoires were characterized only after the peak T cell response. Participants were mostly white British and included more females than males, and it was suggested by the authors that clonal diversity may have been underestimated. The 56-69-year group was small, and its depth increase did not reach significance, likely because of low power. Reportedly, close to half of the unique spike-specific TCRs recognized epitopes lying outside the regions that are mutated in the B.1.351 and B.1.1.7 variants.

The CDR3 regions of human TCRbeta chains were analyzed by immunosequencing. Per the authors' processing: TCRs in the repertoires were compared against a reference library of SARS-CoV-2-specific TCRs that had been generated with the MIRA antigen-specificity platform. Breadth was defined as the fraction of unique TCRs that were SARS-CoV-2-associated, and depth was defined as the fraction of total T cells that were SARS-CoV-2-associated. Using the MIRA data, every spike-specific TCR was mapped to the spike region that the TCR reacted to and assigned to either a CD4 or a CD8 class. Log10-transformed breadth and depth values were compared by one-way ANOVA with Sidak's multiple comparisons tests. Not all clones reach the TCRdb copy of this immuneACCESS table, which keeps in-frame sequences only. Checked studies attribute under half of the gap to unresolved V genes and leave the rest unexplained. That table supplies the V and J calls and clone size; D and trimming were determined from the DNA. A total of about 150,000 clones appear in this sample, 87% of them only once. The ten largest make up roughly a tenth of the sample.

The time point label here, explained by the study, means: about 28 days (+/-7) after the second vaccine dose. AZD1222 recipients given second doses at about 4 weeks or at about 12 weeks were pooled, since spike-specific TCR depth and breadth were not found to differ between the two schedules. Samples from vaccinated people were obtained from the UK trials COV001 and COV002, which included a single-blind randomized controlled phase 2/3 trial of AZD1222 (ChAdOx1 nCoV-19) in healthy adults. For TCRbeta chain sequencing, PBMC samples were collected from trial participants at day 0 and at day 28 after the second dose. This clone was seen a single time. What antigen it recognizes has not been identified. One base away there is no much larger clone; base qualities are not given. Taken from cysteine to phenylalanine, the CDR3 has 16 residues. The sequence is cut down to CDR3 DNA, 48 bases in frame from base 1. V loses 7 bases, J loses 1 base, and the germline ends lie 16 bases apart. CDR1 and CDR2 (LNHDA, SQIVND) derive from the germline V gene (reference sequence).

The clonotype comes from an adult who received the AZD1222 COVID-19 vaccine. The rearrangement joined TRBV19 to TRBJ2-2; tentative D gene TRBD2, with 5 bases matching. The starting material was peripheral blood, obtained 28 days after the second AZD1222 dose. The CDR3 here reads CASTTSGLRNTGELFF. The DNA reads as follows: TGTGCCAGTACTACATCAGGACTTCGGAACACCGGGGAGCTGTTTTTT.